These 24 T cell receptor beta chains share one sample of origin, sequenced in a study of cytotoxic CD8 clonotypes in ibrutinib-treated CLL. The assay was immunoSEQ multiplex PCR, and TCRdb's table has in-frame clones only and misses some. The sample lists around 200,000 clones, roughly three quarters occurring once. Sequences were derived from PBMCs, sampled after 12 months of ibrutinib treatment. These receptors were taken from a human donor with chronic lymphocytic leukemia.

The rearrangement links TRBV27 to TRBJ1-1, with 8 positions matching TRBD1. The junction had 7 bases not matched to a gene; V was cut back by 4 bases and J by 6 bases. This CDR3 comprises 14 residues. Germline V gene lookup returns CDR1 MNHEY and CDR2 SMNVEV (reference sequence). The DNA for the CDR3 is TGTGCCAGCAGTTGGCGGACAGGGAAACCTGAAGCTTTCTTT. It codes for CASSWRTGKPEAFF.

The chain joins TRBV28 to TRBJ2-7; possibly TRBD2 for D (5 bases). The CDR3 runs 14 residues. V was cut by 6 bases and J by 7 bases, with 19 bases left in between. Germline values: CDR1 MDHEN, CDR2 SYDVKM. CDR3 amino acids: CASRPSRGWREQYF. The CDR3 DNA is TGTGCCAGCAGGCCTTCGCGAGGGTGGAGAGAGCAGTACTTC.

CDR3 loop: CASNQNAGNTGELFF. CDR3 DNA sequence: TGCGCCAGCAACCAAAATGCGGGGAACACCGGGGAGCTGTTTTTT. The V call is TRBV5-1, the J call TRBJ2-2; D is perhaps TRBD2 (5 bases). The CDR3 runs 15 residues. V was cut by 6 bases and J by 1 base, with 13 bases left in between. In germline, CDR1 is SGHRS, CDR2 YFSETQ.

V is TRBV5-6 and J is TRBJ2-7; possible D gene TRBD2, 5 bases. This CDR3 is built from 14 residues. The V end lost 1 base, the J end lost 0 bases, and 8 bases lay between the germline ends. Looked up from germline, CDR1 is SGHDT and CDR2 is YYEEEE. CDR3 loop: CASSLPGVSYEQYF. The CDR3 DNA sequence: TGTGCCAGCAGCTTGCCCGGGGTCTCCTACGAGCAGTACTTC.

The chain recombines TRBV5-3 with TRBJ1-2; D unclear. TRBV5-3 is an ORF, and what it does is uncertain. The length of the CDR3 is 18 residues. V lost 4 bases and J 3 bases, leaving 25 bases between the germline ends. The CDR3 loop is CARSQYPRLVGQDYGYTF. The CDR3 DNA is TGTGCCAGAAGCCAATACCCCCGTCTTGTGGGCCAGGACTATGGCTACACCTTC.

The J gene is TRBJ1-1, the V gene TRBV2, with D tentatively TRBD1 (5 bases). This CDR3 has 10 amino acids. The V gene lost 8 bases and the J gene lost 8 bases, with 9 bases spanning the gap. Germline V gene lookup returns CDR1 SNHLY and CDR2 FYNNEI. The CDR3 loop is CASRDREAFF. The CDR3 DNA sequence: TGTGCCAGCCGGGACCGAGAAGCTTTCTTT.

The chain carries TRBV7-2 and TRBJ1-5, with 10 bases that match TRBD1. This CDR3 spans 15 amino acids. Germline V lookup: CDR1 SGHTA, CDR2 FQGNSA. The trim removed 3 bases at V and 10 bases at J, leaving 9 bases unmatched. The CDR3 is CASSLGTGAGRPQHF. In nucleotides, the CDR3 is TGTGCCAGCAGCTTGGGGACAGGGGCCGGCCGACCCCAGCATTTT.

This chain connects TRBV25-1 to TRBJ1-5; D is undetermined. This CDR3 spans 17 amino acids. The germline CDR1 and CDR2 sequences are MGHDK and SYGVNS. V lost 5 bases, J lost 1 base, and 18 bases lay in between. DNA of the CDR3: TGTGCCAGCAGTCCATCCGGGTCAACTCCCAGCAATCAGCCCCAGCATTTT. This gives the protein CASSPSGSTPSNQPQHF.

Note on this clone: One end of the junction does not line up with germline, which may come from a read error. The chain links TRBV7-7 to TRBJ2-2, with 9 bases lining up with TRBD1. Germline V lookup: CDR1 SSHAT, CDR2 FNYEAQ (reference sequence). The CDR3 sequence is 15 residues long. The CDR3 reads CASSRRTGADGELFF. For the CDR3, the DNA is TGTGCTAGCAGCCGAAGGACAGGGGCGGACGGGGAGCTGTTTTTT.

The chain links TRBV18 to TRBJ1-1, with 10 bases aligning to TRBD1. V lost 3 bases and J lost 5; bases outside the gene matches: 9. The CDR3 length is 16 residues. Germline lookup yields CDR1 KGHSH and CDR2 LQKENI. CDR3 amino acids: CASSPTRGQGNTEAFF. The CDR3 nucleotides are TGTGCCAGCTCACCGACTAGGGGACAGGGGAATACTGAAGCTTTCTTT.

The CDR3 here is CASSSSGINYNEQFF. The CDR3 region has the DNA TGTGCCAGCAGCTCGAGCGGGATTAATTACAATGAGCAGTTCTTC. The chain is built from TRBV7-2 and TRBJ2-1; TRBD2 agrees at 7 bases. This CDR3 spans 15 amino acids. Germline CDR1 SGHTA, CDR2 FQGNSA. After removal of 4 bases from V and 4 bases from J, the junction contained 7 bases not matched to a gene.

The rearrangement links TRBV28 to TRBJ2-3; D perhaps matches TRBD1 (6 bases). Trimming pared 4 bases from V and 10 bases from J, leaving 18 bases between. The CDR3 sequence is 14 residues long. Germline lookup yields CDR1 MDHEN and CDR2 SYDVKM. The CDR3 reads CASSSPATGKAQYF. CDR3 DNA: TGTGCCAGCAGTTCCCCTGCGACAGGCAAGGCGCAGTATTTT.

This chain joins TRBV27 and TRBJ1-2, with unresolved D. CDR1 is MNHEY and CDR2 is SMNVEV in the germline V gene (reference sequence). The CDR3 length is 11 residues. V lost 3 bases, J lost 8 bases, and 7 bases lay in between. The CDR3 reads CASSFREGYTF. The CDR3 coding sequence is TGTGCCAGCAGTTTTAGGGAAGGCTACACCTTC.

This chain links TRBV5-1 with TRBJ2-5; 8 bases are a match to TRBD2. The length of the CDR3 is 15 residues. Germline V lookup: CDR1 SGHRS, CDR2 YFSETQ. The junction had 11 bases not matched to a gene; V was cut back by 7 bases and J by 3 bases. In nucleotides, the CDR3 is TGCGCCAGCGCCCCCAGTCGGGGGGGTAAAGAGACCCAGTACTTC. Translating gives CASAPSRGGKETQYF.

The chain uses TRBV6-1 and TRBJ1-1, with unresolved D. The CDR3 totals 13 residues. Germline CDR1 is MNHNS and CDR2 is SASEGT. Trimming took off 5 bases at V and 1 base at J, with 8 bases between the two ends. The CDR3 sequence: CASSPGWNTEAFF. CDR3 DNA sequence: TGTGCCAGCAGTCCCGGATGGAACACTGAAGCTTTCTTT.

This chain uses TRBV5-1 with TRBJ2-7, with 12 nucleotides matching TRBD2. CDR3 length: 15 residues. Germline V gives CDR1 SGHRS, CDR2 YFSETQ. The junction had 2 bases not matched to a gene; V was cut back by 2 bases and J by 2 bases. CDR3 sequence: CASSFRTSGAYEQYF. The CDR3, as DNA: TGCGCCAGCAGCTTCAGGACTAGCGGGGCCTACGAGCAGTACTTC.

The chain combines TRBV5-1 with TRBJ2-7, with 8 bases matching TRBD1. Germline assignment: CDR1 SGHRS and CDR2 YFSETQ. The CDR3 consists of 15 residues. After removal of 3 bases from V and 1 base from J, the junction contained 6 bases not matched to a gene. CDR3 in amino acids: CASSYGTGRSYEQYF. CDR3 coding DNA: TGCGCCAGCAGCTACGGGACAGGACGATCCTACGAGCAGTACTTC.

The chain carries TRBV30 and TRBJ2-7; the D gene is possibly TRBD1 (6 bases). The CDR3 is made up of 15 amino acids. The V end lost 0 bases, the J end lost 4 bases, and 16 bases lay between the germline ends. Germline CDR1 is GTSNPN and CDR2 is SVGIG (reference sequence). The CDR3 DNA reads TGTGCCTGGAGTGTAGGGCAGGGGATTAGTTACGAGCAGTACTTC. The encoded protein is CAWSVGQGISYEQYF.

This clone was counted a few times. The V gene is TRBV4-1, the J gene TRBJ1-5; D not certain. The germline V gene has CDR1 MGHRA and CDR2 YSYEKL. Trimming shortened V by 1 base and J by 1 base, and 8 bases separated the two germline ends. This CDR3 region has 15 residues. For the CDR3, the DNA is TGCGCCAGCAGCCAAGTAGACAACAGCAATCAGCCCCAGCATTTT. Its protein is CASSQVDNSNQPQHF.

J is TRBJ1-1 and V is TRBV4-1; D not resolved. The CDR3 is 12 amino acids. V was shortened by 1 base and J by 7 bases, with 7 bases between the two germline ends. Germline V gene data show CDR1 as MGHRA and CDR2 as YSYEKL. The CDR3 sequence: CASSQAPFEAFF. The CDR3 DNA follows: TGCGCCAGCAGCCAAGCGCCATTTGAAGCTTTCTTT.

This clone was seen a few times. The chain combines TRBV30 with TRBJ2-7; 7 nucleotides align to TRBD1. Germline V gene data show CDR1 as GTSNPN and CDR2 as SVGIG (reference sequence). J was trimmed by 2 bases and V by 5 bases; bases with no gene match: 9. This CDR3 has 14 amino acids. In DNA form, the CDR3 reads TGTGCCTGGGGAAAAGGACAGGCCCCCTACGAGCAGTACTTC. Translation gives CAWGKGQAPYEQYF.

V and J are TRBV10-2 and TRBJ2-7, with D perhaps TRBD1 (6 bases). Germline V gene lookup returns CDR1 WSHSY and CDR2 SAAADI. The CDR3 length is 14 residues. The V end lost 1 base, the J end lost 3 bases, and 10 bases lay between the germline ends. This CDR3 is CASSELGQFYEQYF. CDR3 sequence (DNA): TGCGCCAGCAGTGAGTTGGGACAATTCTACGAGCAGTACTTC.

This clone was counted a few times. The V gene is TRBV7-8, the J gene TRBJ1-2; a weak D match, TRBD1 (5 bases). The CDR3 covers 15 residues. Trimming stripped 5 bases from V and 2 bases from J, with 15 bases between. Germline CDR1 and CDR2: SGHVS and FQNEAQ. The CDR3 here is CASSLQGGKNYGYTF. For the CDR3, the DNA is TGTGCCAGCAGCCTTCAGGGTGGGAAGAACTATGGCTACACCTTC.

The V call is TRBV5-3, the J call TRBJ2-7, with D maybe TRBD1 (6 bases). TRBV5-3 is an open reading frame, and its role is uncertain. The CDR3 is 15 amino acids. Trimming shortened V by 4 bases and J by 3 bases, and 17 bases separated the two germline ends. CDR3: CARSPLFDRLYEQYF. CDR3 nucleotide sequence: TGTGCCAGAAGCCCACTTTTCGACAGGCTCTACGAGCAGTACTTC.